Listed below are T cell receptor beta chains from one sample, sequenced in a study of post-analysis software for immune sequencing data. TCRdb re-called the PCR reads through MiXCR, storing one row per CDR3 protein. The table has about 260,000 distinct CDR3 sequences, 36% seen once. Sequencing input: blood. The receptors were gathered from a girl aged 5-17 years with multiple sclerosis. The CDR3 runs from the conserved cysteine through the conserved F or W. Each record gives: V gene, J gene, CDR3 length, CDR3 protein.

TRBV19,TRBJ1-1,13,CASRIEGNTEAFF
TRBV2,TRBJ2-1,13,CASSARLYNEQFF
TRBV7-9,TRBJ1-3,16,CASSWGQSLFGNTIYF
TRBV20-1,TRBJ2-1,13,CSARDWANNEQFF
TRBV12-3/TRBV12-4,TRBJ1-1,13,CASSRERGTEAFF
TRBV15,TRBJ2-1,16,CATSRDLRLAGGEQFF
TRBV6-4,TRBJ2-1,14,CASSVGQGYGEQFF
TRBV2,TRBJ1-2,15,CASSANQDRWDGYTF
TRBV10-3,TRBJ1-2,13,CAISEDRDYGYTF
TRBV12-3/TRBV12-4,TRBJ1-4,14,CASSFLDRDGSLFF
TRBV5-1,TRBJ1-4,16,CASSLGTGPTNEKLFF
TRBV20-1,TRBJ1-3,16,CSARDGGPLSGNTVYF
TRBV6-4,TRBJ2-5,15,CASSEGAGGQETQYF
TRBV4-2,TRBJ1-5,13,CASSQDPDQPQHF
TRBV12-3/TRBV12-4,TRBJ2-2,14,CASRTSGDLGELFF
TRBV12-3/TRBV12-4,TRBJ1-1,13,CASRLGVNTEAFF
TRBV4-1,TRBJ2-7,13,CASSQVPGNLQYF
TRBV9,TRBJ2-1,13,CASSQELPNEQFF
TRBV5-1,TRBJ1-1,14,CASSLESMSTEAFF
TRBV3-1,TRBJ2-5,15,CASSQAAGGRREQYF
TRBV4-1,TRBJ2-1,15,CASSSPRAQGNEQFF
TRBV20-1,TRBJ1-1,12,CSAFTGNTEAFF
TRBV5-1,TRBJ2-3,14,CASSIAGGTDTQYF
TRBV3-1,TRBJ1-5,14,CASSQGSSGQPQHF
TRBV6-1,TRBJ2-7,12,CASSEVTYEQYF
TRBV10-3,TRBJ2-2,15,CAIRSDRVDTGELFF
TRBV28,TRBJ2-3,15,CASSPLAGEADTQYF
TRBV7-2,TRBJ2-3,18,CASSSLPGLATSTDTQYF
TRBV20-1,TRBJ2-7,14,CSAHRAQGSYEQYF
TRBV20-1,TRBJ1-2,10,CSVTDYGYTF
TRBV20-1,TRBJ1-2,15,CSASPEGTPNYGYTF
TRBV29-1,TRBJ2-5,14,CSVEGTGGRETQYF
TRBV7-2,TRBJ2-5,13,CASSLVRQETQYF
TRBV12-3/TRBV12-4,TRBJ2-7,13,CASSPGPTYEQYF
TRBV5-1,TRBJ1-5,13,CASSLDVGQPQHF
TRBV6-6,TRBJ2-5,17,CASSYAPLAGGSETQYF
TRBV20-1,TRBJ2-5,13,CSATQDGKETQYF
TRBV15,TRBJ2-4,13,CATSPLAKNIQYF
TRBV19,TRBJ1-5,12,CASSIKVQPQHF
TRBV29-1,TRBJ2-1,12,CSVKTIYNEQFF
TRBV20-1,TRBJ1-1,14,CSAARDSLNTEAFF
TRBV4-2,TRBJ1-5,15,CASSQDFGGNQPQHF
TRBV5-1,TRBJ1-2,14,CASKSTGAEDGYTF
TRBV5-1,TRBJ1-1,13,CASSLDRGTEAFF
TRBV25-1,TRBJ1-2,14,CAIPGQFLSCGYTF
TRBV5-1,TRBJ1-4,15,CASSPLGGWNEKLFF
TRBV29-1,TRBJ2-2,15,CSVGLAGRQGGELFF
TRBV5-1,TRBJ2-5,15,CASSSTGSWQETQYF
TRBV5-1,TRBJ1-2,14,CASSQEYRNYGYTF
TRBV6-5,TRBJ2-3,16,CASSYGRAGGRDTQYF
TRBV30,TRBJ1-5,15,CAWSVAGSLNQPQHF
TRBV10-1,TRBJ2-7,16,CASSENGGLSSYEQYF